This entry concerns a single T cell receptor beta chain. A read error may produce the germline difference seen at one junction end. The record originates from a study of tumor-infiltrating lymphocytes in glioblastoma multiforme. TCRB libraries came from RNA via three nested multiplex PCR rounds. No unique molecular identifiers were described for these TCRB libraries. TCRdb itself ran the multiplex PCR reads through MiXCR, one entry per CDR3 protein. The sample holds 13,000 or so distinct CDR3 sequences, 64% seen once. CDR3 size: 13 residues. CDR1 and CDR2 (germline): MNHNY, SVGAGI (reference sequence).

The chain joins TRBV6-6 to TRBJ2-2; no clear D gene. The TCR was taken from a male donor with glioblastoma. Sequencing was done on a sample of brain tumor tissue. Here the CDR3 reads CASRGSNAGELFF. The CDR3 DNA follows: TGTGCCAGCAGGGGCTCGAACGCCGGGGAGCTGTTTTTT.